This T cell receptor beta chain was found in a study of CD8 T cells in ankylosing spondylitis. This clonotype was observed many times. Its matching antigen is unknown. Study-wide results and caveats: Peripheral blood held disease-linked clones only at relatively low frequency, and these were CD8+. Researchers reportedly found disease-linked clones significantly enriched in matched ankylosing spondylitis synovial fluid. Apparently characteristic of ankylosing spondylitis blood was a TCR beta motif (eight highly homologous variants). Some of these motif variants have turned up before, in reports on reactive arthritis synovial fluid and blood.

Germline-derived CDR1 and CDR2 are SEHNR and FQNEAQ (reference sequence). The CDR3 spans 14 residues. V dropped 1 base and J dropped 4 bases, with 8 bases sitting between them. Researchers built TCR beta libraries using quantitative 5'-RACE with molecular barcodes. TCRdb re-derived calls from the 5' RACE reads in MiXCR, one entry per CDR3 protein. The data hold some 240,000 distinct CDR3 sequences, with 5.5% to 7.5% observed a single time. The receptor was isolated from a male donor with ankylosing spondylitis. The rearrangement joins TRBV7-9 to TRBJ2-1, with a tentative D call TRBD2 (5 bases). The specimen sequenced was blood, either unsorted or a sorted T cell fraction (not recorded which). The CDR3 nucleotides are TGTGCCAGCAGCTTAGTTAGGACTTACAATGAGCAGTTCTTC. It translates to CASSLVRTYNEQFF.